The 24 T cell receptor beta chains given below trace back to one sample, sequenced in a study of T cell repertoires in cytomegalovirus infection. TCRdb re-called the reads with MiXCR, one entry per CDR3 protein. The data show around 770,000 distinct CDR3 sequences, about 27% seen once. Their antigen targets remain unknown. The material was cultured CD8+ T cells from PBMCs, obtained from culture after CMV antigen stimulation. The receptor set was obtained from a human donor in good health (CMV status not recorded). Some clones in this sample may be carry-over from other donors' samples.

V is TRBV2 and J is TRBJ2-7; 9 nucleotides line up with TRBD1. The CDR3 sequence is 19 residues long. Germline V gene lookup returns CDR1 SNHLY and CDR2 FYNNEI. V shed 5 bases and J 0 bases; nucleotides not matched to a gene: 17. CDR3 bases: TGTGCCAGCAGTTCCATACTCATTATTGGGACAGGGAGCTCCTACGAGCAGTACTTC. Its translation is CASSSILIIGTGSSYEQYF.

In this sample, this clonotype turned up a few times. This chain links TRBV12-3 or TRBV12-4 with TRBJ2-5, with TRBD1 as a possible D gene (6 bases). The CDR3 runs to 15 residues. V was clipped by 3 bases and J by 3 bases, with 14 bases between them. The DNA of the CDR3 is TGTGCCAGCAGTTTTCGACAGGCACTGGAAGAGACCCAGTACTTC. Amino acids: CASSFRQALEETQYF.

The gene calls are TRBV12-3 or TRBV12-4 and TRBJ2-7, with D unclear. This CDR3 spans 13 amino acids. The CDR3: CASSLNRYYEQNV. CDR3 DNA: TGTGCCAGCAGTTTAAATCGTTACTACGAGCAGAACGTC.

The chain recombines TRBV27 with TRBJ2-2; 10 nucleotides match TRBD2. Losses at the gene ends were 8 bases for V and 4 bases for J; bases not matched to a gene: 10. Germline V CDR1 and CDR2: MNHEY, SMNVEV (reference sequence). The CDR3 length is 16 residues. Here the CDR3 reads CASGSQLAGPTGELFF. CDR3 sequence (DNA): TGTGCCAGCGGCTCCCAACTAGCGGGGCCCACCGGGGAGCTGTTTTTT.

V is TRBV25-1 and J is TRBJ2-1; 7 nucleotides match TRBD1. This CDR3 comprises 16 residues. V shed 0 bases, J shed 7 bases, and the junction held 9 bases outside the gene matches. Per germline, CDR1 MGHDK and CDR2 SYGVNS. The CDR3 sequence: CASSEYLQGDSNEQFF. The CDR3 nucleotides are TGTGCCAGCAGTGAATATCTCCAGGGGGATTCGAATGAGCAGTTCTTC.

The V gene is TRBV11-2, the J gene TRBJ2-3; weak D call: TRBD2 (6 bases). The CDR3 contains 12 residues. The V and J ends lost 5 bases and 6 bases respectively, with 9 bases between them. Looked up from germline, CDR1 is SGHAT and CDR2 is FQNNGV. The CDR3 nucleotides read TGTGCCAGCAGCGCGGGGTGGGATACGCAGTATTTT. Its translation is CASSAGWDTQYF. The variable domain in full, completed from reference TRBV11-2 and TRBJ2-3, reads EAGVAQSPRYKIIEKRQSVAFWCNPISGHATLYWYQQILGQGPKLLIQFQNNGVVDDSQLPKDRFSAERLKGVDSTLKIQPAKLEDSAVYLCASSAGWDTQYFGPGTRLTVL.

The V gene is TRBV11-3, the J gene TRBJ2-2; D unclear. The CDR3 covers 16 residues. V was cut by 2 bases and J by 1 base, with 11 bases left in between. The germline gives CDR1 SGHNT, CDR2 YENEEA. Written as DNA, the CDR3 is TGTGCCAGCAGCTTACGGGCCGGAGAGAACACCGGGGAGCTGTTTTTT. Its translation: CASSLRAGENTGELFF.

This chain uses TRBV12-3 or TRBV12-4 with TRBJ2-1; 11 bases line up with TRBD2. The length of the CDR3 is 16 residues. J was trimmed by 0 bases and V by 6 bases; bases with no gene match: 4. CDR3 amino acids: CASSRLAGTSYNEQFF. The DNA of the CDR3 is TGTGCCAGCAGCAGACTAGCGGGGACCTCCTACAATGAGCAGTTCTTC.

Ten or more counts support this clonotype. Germline is not matched at one junction end, which may reflect a read error. The V call is TRBV5-1, the J call TRBJ2-1, with 8 bases matching TRBD1. CDR1 SGHRS and CDR2 YFSETQ come from the germline V gene. The CDR3 spans 16 residues. CDR3 nucleotide sequence: TGTGCTAGCAGCTTAAGGACAGGGAGCTCCTACAATGAGCAGTTCTTC. Translating it yields CASSLRTGSSYNEQFF.

The chain combines TRBV6-1 with TRBJ2-1; 9 nucleotides line up with TRBD2. From germline, CDR1 is MNHNS and CDR2 SASEGT. The CDR3 covers 15 residues. V lost 2 bases and J lost 8; bases outside the gene matches: 7. The CDR3 DNA reads as TGTGCCAGCAGTGAAATGGCGGGAGGGAATGATGAGCAGTTCTTC. Its protein is CASSEMAGGNDEQFF.

This chain connects TRBV20-1 to TRBJ1-2, with D tentatively TRBD1 (5 bases). The germline gives CDR1 DFQATT, CDR2 SNEGSKA (reference sequence). The CDR3 contains 11 residues. V was trimmed by 5 bases and J by 6 bases, leaving 10 bases between them. CDR3 amino acids: CSALRVDGYTF. The DNA of the CDR3 is TGCAGTGCTCTCAGGGTTGATGGCTACACCTTC.

In its sample, this clonotype was seen a few times. The J gene is TRBJ2-3, the V gene TRBV4-1; D gene uncertain. This CDR3 comprises 16 residues. Trimming took 1 base from V and 0 from J, leaving 11 bases between them. Germline CDR1 and CDR2: MGHRA and YSYEKL. The CDR3 nucleotides read TGCGCCAGCAGCCAAGCCTTAATGTCGAGCACAGATACGCAGTATTTT. The encoded protein is CASSQALMSSTDTQYF.

This clonotype was picked up many times. This sequence joins TRBV12-3 or TRBV12-4 and TRBJ2-5; D possibly corresponds to TRBD2 (6 bases). CDR3 length equals 14 residues. Trimming pared 6 bases from V and 2 bases from J, leaving 13 bases between. The CDR3 sequence is CASRPQGGQETQYF. CDR3 coding DNA: TGTGCCAGCAGGCCCCAGGGAGGACAAGAGACCCAGTACTTC.

V is TRBV4-2 and J is TRBJ1-3; D not certain. Trimming stripped 1 base from V and 11 bases from J, with 9 bases between. The CDR3 runs 12 residues. CDR1 is LGHNA, CDR2 YNFKEQ, per germline. The CDR3 DNA reads as TGTGCCAGCAGCCAAGGGGCTTGGGCCATATATTTT. Translating gives CASSQGAWAIYF.

This clonotype has ten or more counts. The rearrangement uses TRBV28 and TRBJ1-2, with D unresolved. Germline CDR1 and CDR2: MDHEN and SYDVKM. The CDR3 has 13 residues. V was cut by 2 bases and J by 5 bases, with 9 bases left in between. This CDR3 is CASSLSPIYGYTF. CDR3 sequence (DNA): TGTGCCAGCAGTTTAAGTCCGATTTATGGCTACACCTTC.

This chain links TRBV5-6 with TRBJ2-1, with TRBD1 matching over 8 bases. Germline V gene sequence: CDR1 SGHDT, CDR2 YYEEEE. V lost 4 bases, J lost 5 bases, and 11 bases stayed unmatched. CDR3 length equals 16 residues. The CDR3 sequence: CASSEVDRGFHNEQFF. In DNA, the CDR3 is TGTGCCAGCAGCGAGGTAGACAGGGGATTCCACAATGAGCAGTTCTTC.

The chain has TRBV12-3 or TRBV12-4 and TRBJ2-1; D assignment may be TRBD1 or TRBD2 (5 bases each). The CDR3 spans 16 residues. Trimming stripped 7 bases from V and 6 bases from J, with 22 bases between. The CDR3 is CASTDPPGWGINEQFF. In DNA, the CDR3 is TGTGCCAGCACCGATCCCCCAGGGTGGGGGATCAATGAGCAGTTCTTC.

The rearrangement uses TRBV15 and TRBJ2-1; unclear D gene. Trimming left V 0 bases short and J 0 bases short, with 9 bases between. The CDR3 contains 16 residues. Germline V gene lookup returns CDR1 LNHNV and CDR2 YYDKDF (reference sequence). This CDR3 is CATSRDPVLSYNEQFF. The CDR3 DNA follows: TGTGCCACCAGCAGAGATCCGGTGCTCTCCTACAATGAGCAGTTCTTC.

A few counts support this clonotype. V is TRBV19 and J is TRBJ2-1; 8 bases align to TRBD1. CDR3 size: 17 residues. CDR1 is LNHDA, CDR2 SQIVND, per germline (reference sequence). J lost 4 bases, V lost 5 bases, and 13 bases had no gene match. The CDR3 DNA follows: TGTGCCAGTAGTGTGATACCCCGGGACAGGCCGTACAATGAGCAGTTCTTC. The encoded protein is CASSVIPRDRPYNEQFF.

In DNA, the CDR3 is TGCAGGGCAGAAAAGGGGGATTACGAGCAGTACGTC. It is translated as CRAEKGDYEQYV. V usage is TRBV20-1 and J usage is TRBJ2-7, with a possible D match to TRBD1 (6 bases). The CDR3 sequence is 12 residues long. CDR1 is DFQATT and CDR2 is SNEGSKA in the germline V gene (reference sequence).

The rearrangement uses TRBV9 and TRBJ2-1; D is possibly TRBD1 (6 bases). Trimming shortened V by 0 bases and J by 8 bases, and 9 bases separated the two germline ends. The CDR3 extends over 13 amino acids. Germline loops: CDR1 SGDLS, CDR2 YYNGEE. CDR3 region: CASSVDRVHEQFF. The CDR3 DNA is TGTGCCAGCAGCGTAGACAGGGTCCATGAGCAGTTCTTC.

This clonotype has a handful of counts. Germline is not matched at one junction end, which may reflect a read error. The V and J genes are TRBV7-6 and TRBJ1-1; D is unresolved. CDR1 is SGHVS and CDR2 is FNYEAQ in the germline V gene. The CDR3 covers 13 residues. The CDR3 region is CASSYQMNTEAFF. The CDR3 bases are TGTGCTAGCAGCTATCAGATGAACACTGAAGCTTTCTTT.

This clonotype was seen many times. The chain has TRBV7-9 and TRBJ1-5, with D maybe TRBD1 (6 bases). The ends were cut back, 3 bases at V and 6 bases at J, with 12 bases in the middle. In germline, CDR1 is SEHNR, CDR2 FQNEAQ (reference sequence). The CDR3 runs to 14 residues. The CDR3 DNA sequence: TGTGCCAGCAGCTTCGGAGGGGGTGGTCAGCCCCAGCATTTT. Protein: CASSFGGGGQPQHF.

The chain couples TRBV7-9 to TRBJ2-2, with D perhaps matching TRBD1 (5 bases). The CDR3 covers 16 residues. V lost 6 bases and J 4 bases, leaving 18 bases between the germline ends. Germline V gives CDR1 SEHNR, CDR2 FQNEAQ (reference sequence). The CDR3 loop reads CASSREQASATGELFF. The CDR3 DNA follows: TGTGCCAGCAGTCGCGAACAGGCGAGTGCCACCGGGGAGCTGTTTTTT.